This TCR beta chain was retrieved from a study of cytomegalovirus exposure and HLA in healthy donors. Notes on the study in general: Data from an earlier analysis indicated that most TCR beta V segments were productive either about 87% or about 30% of the time. Cytomegalovirus status was reportedly diagnosed by the classifier with high sensitivity and specificity.

Vbeta (60) and Jbeta (13) primers were used in the PCR. Method: immunoSEQ multiplex PCR; TCRdb's copy keeps in-frame clones and lacks some. Among approximately 88,000 clones listed, under 80% were seen once. Germline V gene lookup returns CDR1 MNHEY and CDR2 SVGAGI. The CDR3 is made up of 14 amino acids. V was pared by 5 bases and J by 7 bases, with 17 bases between. Concerning this clone: Its antigen remains unidentified.

Healthy bone marrow donors formed the donor group. This receptor was obtained from a man aged 45 to 65 in good health and CMV-seropositive. The sequenced material came from PBMCs. The V gene is TRBV6-5, the J gene TRBJ1-1; D is possibly TRBD1 (6 bases). The CDR3, as DNA: TGTGCCAGCAGTCGGACAGTTGTGTCGGGTGAAGCTTTCTTT. It translates to CASSRTVVSGEAFF.